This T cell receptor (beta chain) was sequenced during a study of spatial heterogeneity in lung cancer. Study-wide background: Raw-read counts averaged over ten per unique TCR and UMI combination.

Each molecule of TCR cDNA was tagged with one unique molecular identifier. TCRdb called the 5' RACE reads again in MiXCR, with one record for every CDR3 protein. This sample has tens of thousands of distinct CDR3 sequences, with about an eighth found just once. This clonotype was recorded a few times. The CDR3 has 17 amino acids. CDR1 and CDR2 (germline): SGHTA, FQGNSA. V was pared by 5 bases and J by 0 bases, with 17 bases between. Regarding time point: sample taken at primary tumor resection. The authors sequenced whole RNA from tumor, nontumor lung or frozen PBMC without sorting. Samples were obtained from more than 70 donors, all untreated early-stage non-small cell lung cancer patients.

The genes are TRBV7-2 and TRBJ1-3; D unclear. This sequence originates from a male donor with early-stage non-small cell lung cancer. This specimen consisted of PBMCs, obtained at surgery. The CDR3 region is CASSVSGSTPSGNTIYF. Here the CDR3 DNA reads TGTGCCAGCAGCGTTTCCGGGAGCACTCCCTCTGGAAACACCATATATTTT.